The 4 T cell receptor beta chains reported below all come from one sample, sequenced in a study of T cell responses to AZD1222 COVID-19 vaccine. Sequencing was performed with immunoSEQ multiplex PCR; in TCRdb, only in-frame clones are kept and a portion is missing. This table has 110,000 to 150,000 clones, roughly 90% appearing once. This specimen was peripheral blood, taken on day 0 of AZD1222 vaccination. The receptor source for this set is an adult in good health.

The chain is built from TRBV7-9 and TRBJ2-7; D gene uncertain. From germline, CDR1 is SEHNR and CDR2 FQNEAQ (reference sequence). There are 11 residues in the CDR3. Trimming stripped 4 bases from V and 13 bases from J, with 14 bases between. The CDR3 region has the DNA TGTGCCAGCAGCTCATATGTCGAGTCTTACTTC. Translating gives CASSSYVESYF.

The rearrangement links TRBV6-5 to TRBJ1-2, with D tentatively TRBD1 (5 bases). The CDR3 sequence is 13 residues long. With 1 base removed from V and 4 bases from J, the gap between germline ends came to 7 bases. Per germline, CDR1 MNHEY and CDR2 SVGAGI. The CDR3, as DNA: TGTGCCAGCAGTTACTTCCAGGGCTATGGCTACACCTTC. Translation: CASSYFQGYGYTF.

The chain is built from TRBV19 and TRBJ2-1; tentatively, D is TRBD1 or TRBD2 (5 bases each). This CDR3 is 14 amino acids long. Germline values: CDR1 LNHDA, CDR2 SQIVND (reference sequence). Trimming stripped 5 bases from V and 3 bases from J, with 11 bases between. CDR3 sequence: CASSRGGNYNEQFF. In nucleotides, the CDR3 is TGTGCCAGTAGTCGTGGGGGAAACTACAATGAGCAGTTCTTC.

The chain employs TRBV29-1 and TRBJ2-7, with D perhaps TRBD1 or TRBD2 (5 bases each). Trimming removed 6 bases at V and 5 bases at J, with 23 bases between. The CDR3 runs to 15 residues. Per the germline V gene, CDR1 is SQVTM and CDR2 is ANQGSEA. The CDR3 nucleotides are TGCAGCGTCGAGGGCCTGAGGGGAGTCAGCCACGAGCAGTACTTC. As protein: CSVEGLRGVSHEQYF.